The 29 T cell receptor beta chains below all came from one sample that was sequenced in a study of cytomegalovirus exposure and HLA in healthy donors. The PCR was carried out with 60 Vbeta primers and 13 Jbeta primers. This table comes from immunoSEQ multiplex PCR, and its TCRdb copy is limited to in-frame clones, with some not included. Among 100,000 to 150,000 clones listed, 81% were seen once. The sample taken for sequencing was PBMCs. These TCRs come from a young woman in good health and CMV-seronegative.

The chain combines TRBV7-9 with TRBJ1-1; 12 bases map to TRBD1. Germline V CDR1 and CDR2: SEHNR, FQNEAQ (reference sequence). The CDR3 is 17 amino acids. V lost 5 bases, J lost 11 bases, and 18 bases stayed unmatched. The CDR3 DNA reads as TGTGCCAGCAGCCCCCCTACCTTCGGGACAGGGGGCTTGGTTGCTTTCTTT. This gives the protein CASSPPTFGTGGLVAFF.

The chain employs TRBV9 and TRBJ1-6; D call uncertain. V gave up 2 bases and J gave up 7 bases, with 13 bases separating them. Germline CDR1 reads SGDLS; CDR2 reads YYNGEE. The CDR3 is 15 residues long. In nucleotides, the CDR3 is TGTGCCAGCAGCGTCGGGGTCCGAGAGAATTCACCCCTCCACTTT. Translation: CASSVGVRENSPLHF.

J is TRBJ2-1 and V is TRBV25-1; TRBD2 matches at 12 bases. V shed 9 bases and J 6 bases; nucleotides not matched to a gene: 6. Germline V gene sequence: CDR1 MGHDK, CDR2 SYGVNS. CDR3 length: 14 residues. The CDR3 here is CASKLAGGGNEQFF. The DNA for the CDR3 is TGTGCCAGTAAACTAGCGGGGGGAGGCAATGAGCAGTTCTTC.

The rearrangement joins TRBV27 to TRBJ2-2, with D possibly TRBD2 on 6 matching bases. CDR3 length: 18 amino acids. V lost 6 bases and J lost 0, with 20 bases in between. The V gene's germline CDR1 is MNHEY and CDR2 SMNVEV (reference sequence). The CDR3 coding sequence is TGTGCCAGCAGATCCCTTTCCGACGGAGGGCCGAACACCGGGGAGCTGTTTTTT. Residues: CASRSLSDGGPNTGELFF.

This chain links TRBV5-4 with TRBJ1-1, with 8 nucleotides matching TRBD1. The CDR3 has 13 residues. Germline CDR1 is SGHNT and CDR2 is YYREEE (reference sequence). V was pared by 4 bases and J by 8 bases, with 7 bases of the junction left unmatched. The CDR3 sequence: CASSPDRDREAFF. The CDR3 coding sequence is TGTGCCAGCAGCCCTGACCGGGACAGGGAAGCTTTCTTT.

In its sample, this clone was seen a few times. This chain links TRBV29-1 with TRBJ2-5, with TRBD2 matching 9 bases. CDR1 and CDR2 (germline): SQVTM, ANQGSEA. Trimming removed 0 bases from V and 1 base from J; junction bases left unmatched: 9. The CDR3 runs 17 residues. The CDR3 is CSVEDLPGLATQETQYF. In DNA form, the CDR3 reads TGCAGCGTTGAAGATCTTCCCGGACTAGCGACCCAAGAGACCCAGTACTTC.

V gene TRBV6-4 combines with J gene TRBJ2-1; 11 bases match TRBD2. Per the germline V gene, CDR1 is MRHNA and CDR2 is SNTAGT. The length of the CDR3 is 18 residues. V gave up 10 bases and J gave up 6 bases; unmatched junction bases: 20. This CDR3 reads CANPDLAGGPPLGNEQFF. The CDR3 nucleotides are TGTGCCAACCCCGATTTAGCGGGAGGGCCACCTTTGGGCAATGAGCAGTTCTTC.

The gene calls are TRBV5-4 and TRBJ2-3; D ambiguous. Trimming took off 4 bases at V and 1 base at J, with 10 bases between the two ends. Germline loops: CDR1 SGHNT, CDR2 YYREEE (reference sequence). The CDR3 covers 14 residues. CDR3 in DNA: TGTGCCAGCAGCCCTGGGCAGGGCACAGATACGCAGTATTTT. It codes for CASSPGQGTDTQYF.

V usage is TRBV5-5 and J usage is TRBJ2-7; the match to TRBD2 covers 14 bases. CDR3 size: 16 residues. V was pared by 2 bases and J by 2 bases, with 3 bases of the junction left unmatched. Germline CDR1 is SGHKS and CDR2 is YYEKEE (reference sequence). CDR3: CASSFGLAGGAYEQYF. CDR3 DNA: TGTGCCAGCAGCTTTGGACTAGCGGGAGGAGCCTACGAGCAGTACTTC.

The genes are TRBV6-5 and TRBJ2-1; D perhaps matches TRBD2 (7 bases). This CDR3 region has 16 residues. V lost 0 bases, J lost 2 bases, and 11 bases lay in between. Germline values: CDR1 MNHEY, CDR2 SVGAGI. CDR3 in amino acids: CASSYSGGLAYNEQFF. CDR3 nucleotides: TGTGCCAGCAGTTACTCGGGGGGGCTCGCCTACAATGAGCAGTTCTTC.

The rearrangement uses TRBV2 and TRBJ2-3, with TRBD2 identical over 8 bases. The CDR3 has 14 residues. Germline-derived CDR1 and CDR2 are SNHLY and FYNNEI. V dropped 5 bases and J dropped 4; count of bases not matched to a gene: 5. The CDR3 here is CASSSSGRADTQYF. The CDR3 nucleotides are TGTGCCAGCAGTTCCTCCGGGAGGGCAGATACGCAGTATTTT.

J is TRBJ1-6 and V is TRBV21-1; the table assigns TRBD1, which was not confirmed against the DNA. TRBV21-1 is listed as a pseudogene. The CDR3 totals 17 residues. The chain's CDR3 is CASSKEPGLSYNSPLHF. CDR3 coding DNA: TGTGCCAGCAGCAAAGAACCAGGGTTGTCCTATAATTCACCCCTCCACTTT.

The V and J genes are TRBV5-1 and TRBJ2-1; unclear D gene. Germline V gene sequence: CDR1 SGHRS, CDR2 YFSETQ. The V end lost 0 bases, the J end lost 12 bases, and 16 bases lay between the germline ends. The length of the CDR3 is 14 residues. CDR3 protein: CASSLASRGEAQFF. CDR3 nucleotide sequence: TGCGCCAGCAGCTTGGCCTCCCGCGGCGAGGCGCAGTTCTTC. Full variable domain (rest looked up from reference TRBV5-1 and TRBJ2-1): KAGVTQTPRYLIKTRGQQVTLSCSPISGHRSVSWYQQTPGQGLQFLFEYFSETQRNKGNFPGRFSGRQFSNSRSEMNVSTLELGDSALYLCASSLASRGEAQFFGPGTRLTVL.

The chain combines TRBV9 with TRBJ2-7; 8 bases agree with TRBD2. Germline V lookup: CDR1 SGDLS, CDR2 YYNGEE. CDR3 length: 15 amino acids. The V and J ends lost 3 bases and 3 bases, in that order; junction bases with no gene match: 8. CDR3 protein: CASSAGGDGFYEQYF. Here the CDR3 DNA reads TGTGCCAGCAGCGCGGGGGGGGACGGTTTCTACGAGCAGTACTTC.

The genes are TRBV6-1 and TRBJ1-1; 8 nucleotides agree with TRBD1. V shed 4 bases, J shed 3 bases, and the junction held 16 bases outside the gene matches. CDR3 length: 18 amino acids. The germline gives CDR1 MNHNS, CDR2 SASEGT. The chain's CDR3 is CASSAPGQDMALDTEAFF. The CDR3 DNA reads TGTGCCAGCAGTGCCCCGGGACAGGACATGGCCCTGGACACTGAAGCTTTCTTT.

Only one count was recorded for this clone. The chain uses TRBV18 and TRBJ2-1; 9 bases are shared with TRBD2. Germline V lookup: CDR1 KGHSH, CDR2 LQKENI. The CDR3 sequence is 18 residues long. Trimming at V came to 4 bases and at J to 6 bases, leaving 16 bases not matched to a gene. The CDR3 nucleotides are TGTGCCAGCTCACTGTCCTTGGCGGGAGGGCCCGGAGGCAATGAGCAGTTCTTC. As protein: CASSLSLAGGPGGNEQFF.

The genes are TRBV27 and TRBJ2-7; D unresolved. The CDR3 runs to 16 residues. Between the trimmed V and J ends, which lost 0 bases and 4 bases, there was a span of 16 bases. Germline V lookup: CDR1 MNHEY, CDR2 SMNVEV (reference sequence). CDR3 in amino acids: CASSLSKPSRTYEQYF. The CDR3 nucleotides are TGTGCCAGCAGTTTATCGAAGCCTTCCCGAACGTACGAGCAGTACTTC.

The table lists this clone with a few counts. The chain uses TRBV5-1 and TRBJ2-7; 10 bases match TRBD1. The V segment lost 2 bases and the J segment 2 bases; nucleotides outside the gene matches: 4. Germline loops: CDR1 SGHRS, CDR2 YFSETQ. This CDR3 is built from 15 residues. CDR3 bases: TGCGCCAGCAGCTTAGGGACAGGGGTGGCCTACGAGCAGTACTTC. It codes for CASSLGTGVAYEQYF.

This clone appeared once. The chain couples TRBV27 to TRBJ2-1, with 7 bases matching TRBD1. This CDR3 region has 11 residues. V gave up 4 bases and J gave up 9 bases; unmatched junction bases: 0. Germline-derived CDR1 and CDR2 are MNHEY and SMNVEV (reference sequence). The CDR3 loop is CASSSGGEQFF. The CDR3 bases are TGTGCCAGCAGTTCAGGGGGTGAGCAGTTCTTC.

The chain uses TRBV7-2 and TRBJ2-3; the match to TRBD2 covers 7 bases. In germline, CDR1 is SGHTA, CDR2 FQGNSA. CDR3 length: 15 residues. The V segment lost 4 bases and the J segment 6 bases; nucleotides outside the gene matches: 10. Here the CDR3 DNA reads TGTGCCAGCAGCTCAGCCGGGACTAACAAGGATACGCAGTATTTT. Protein product: CASSSAGTNKDTQYF.

The V gene is TRBV29-1, the J gene TRBJ2-7; tentatively, D is TRBD2 (5 bases). Trimming stripped 4 bases from V and 0 bases from J, with 10 bases between. This CDR3 comprises 13 residues. Germline V gives CDR1 SQVTM, CDR2 ANQGSEA. In DNA form, the CDR3 reads TGCAGCGTTGGAGGGCAGCCCTCCTACGAGCAGTACTTC. This codes for CSVGGQPSYEQYF.

The rearrangement links TRBV21-1 to TRBJ2-1; the D call TRBD1 from the table was never checked on the DNA. TRBV21-1 is noted as a pseudogene. The CDR3 contains 15 residues. The CDR3 is CASSKSFPDKNEQFF. The CDR3 DNA is TGTGCCAGCAGCAAATCGTTCCCGGACAAAAATGAGCAGTTCTTC.

V and J are TRBV21-1 and TRBJ2-2; TRBD2 is taken as the D call from the table, unchecked against the DNA. TRBV21-1 is designated a pseudogene. This CDR3 region has 18 residues. CDR3 nucleotide sequence: TGTGCCAGCAGCTCTCACTCCCAAGAAGAGGGGAGGACCGGGGAGCTGTTTTTT. Its protein is CASSSHSQEEGRTGELFF.

V usage is TRBV29-1 and J usage is TRBJ2-5; D perhaps matches TRBD1 (5 bases). CDR3 size: 16 residues. CDR1 is SQVTM and CDR2 is ANQGSEA in the germline V gene. Trimming left V 4 bases short and J 4 bases short, with 22 bases between. In nucleotides, the CDR3 is TGCAGCGTTGGTGACAGTGGAGTCGGTGTTGGAGAGACCCAGTACTTC. This translates into CSVGDSGVGVGETQYF.

The J gene is TRBJ2-1, the V gene TRBV7-2, with D unclear. V was shortened by 0 bases and J by 6 bases, with 6 bases between the two germline ends. CDR1 is SGHTA and CDR2 is FQGNSA in the germline V gene. This CDR3 spans 13 amino acids. This CDR3 is CASSLAYSNEQFF. The CDR3 nucleotides read TGTGCCAGCAGCTTAGCATATAGCAATGAGCAGTTCTTC.

The V gene is TRBV27, the J gene TRBJ1-3; D is unresolved. There are 15 residues in the CDR3. The germline V gene encodes CDR1 MNHEY and CDR2 SMNVEV (reference sequence). Trimming took 4 bases from V and 0 from J, leaving 10 bases between them. The DNA of the CDR3 is TGTGCCAGCAGTTCCTTGGGCGTCTCTGGAAACACCATATATTTT. Its protein is CASSSLGVSGNTIYF.

The chain joins TRBV2 to TRBJ1-4, with 7 bases that match TRBD1. V trimming: 2 bases; J trimming: 10 bases; junction bases outside the gene matches: 10. CDR1 and CDR2 (germline): SNHLY, FYNNEI. This CDR3 comprises 15 residues. Here the CDR3 reads CASSEWRQGAGKLFF. In DNA form, the CDR3 reads TGTGCCAGCAGTGAATGGAGACAGGGTGCGGGAAAACTGTTTTTT.

The CDR3 DNA is TGTGCCAGCAGTGAAAACAGGGGAGGCAATCAGCCCCAGCATTTT. Translated: CASSENRGGNQPQHF. The chain couples TRBV2 to TRBJ1-5; 7 nucleotides line up with TRBD1. Germline trimming cut 2 bases from V and 2 bases from J; bases unmatched to any gene: 3. The CDR3 has 15 amino acids. Germline V lookup: CDR1 SNHLY, CDR2 FYNNEI.

The chain recombines TRBV27 with TRBJ2-4; 10 bases fit TRBD1. Losses at the gene ends were 6 bases for V and 8 bases for J; bases not matched to a gene: 1. Germline-derived CDR1 and CDR2 are MNHEY and SMNVEV (reference sequence). The CDR3 length is 12 residues. The CDR3 bases are TGTGCCAGCAGGGACAGGGGGGACATTCAGTACTTC. Its protein product is CASRDRGDIQYF.